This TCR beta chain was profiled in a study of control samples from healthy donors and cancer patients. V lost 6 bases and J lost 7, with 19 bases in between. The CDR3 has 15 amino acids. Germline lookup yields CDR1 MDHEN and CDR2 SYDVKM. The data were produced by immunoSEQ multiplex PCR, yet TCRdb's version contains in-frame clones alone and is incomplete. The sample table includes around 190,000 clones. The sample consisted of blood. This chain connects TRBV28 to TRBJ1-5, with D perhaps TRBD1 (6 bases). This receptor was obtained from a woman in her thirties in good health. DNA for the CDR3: TGTGCCAGCAGGCCTCAACCACAGGGCTACCAGCCCCAGCATTTT. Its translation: CASRPQPQGYQPQHF.